A single sample gave rise to the 4 T cell receptor beta chains below, sequenced in a study of shared clonotypes between healthy human individuals (TCRdb year 2020). The library was generated by the immunoSEQ multiplex PCR assay. Not all clones reach the TCRdb copy of this immuneACCESS table, which keeps in-frame sequences only. Checked studies attribute under half of the gap to unresolved V genes and leave the rest unexplained. The sample yields 1.4 million or so clones; approximately 98.5% were counted once. Of the sample, approximately 0.4% falls within the top ten clones. The source material was naive CD4+ T cells sorted from blood. The sample's cell subset or site label, decoded: CD45RA+ positively selected. The receptors here all came from a man aged 25 to 40 in good health.

The J gene is TRBJ2-7, the V gene TRBV10-2, with TRBD2 matching over 7 bases. The CDR3 is 16 residues long. The germline V gene encodes CDR1 WSHSY and CDR2 SAAADI. With 0 bases clipped from V and 7 bases from J, the junction kept 12 bases outside the gene matches. The DNA of the CDR3 is TGCGCCAGCAGTGAGTCGACTCGACTAGCCTCTTGGGAGCAGTACTTC. Translation gives CASSESTRLASWEQYF.

J is TRBJ2-7 and V is TRBV29-1; D uncertain. Trimming pared 4 bases from V and 2 bases from J, leaving 12 bases between. This CDR3 comprises 13 residues. Germline-derived CDR1 and CDR2 are SQVTM and ANQGSEA. Here the CDR3 reads CSVVSIDPYEQYF. In DNA form, the CDR3 reads TGCAGCGTTGTCAGTATCGACCCCTACGAGCAGTACTTC.

Comment on this clone: Other DNA variants within this sample encode the same CDR3. As DNA, the CDR3 is TGTGCCAGCAGCTTAACAGGGACAACCTACGAGCAGTACTTC. Translated: CASSLTGTTYEQYF. The chain combines TRBV7-8 with TRBJ2-7; a weak D match, TRBD1 (6 bases). CDR3 length: 14 amino acids. The germline V gene has CDR1 SGHVS and CDR2 FQNEAQ. V gave up 2 bases and J gave up 2 bases, with 10 bases separating them.

The chain combines TRBV9 with TRBJ2-1, with 8 bases identical to TRBD2. The CDR3 loop spans 15 amino acids. The germline CDR1 and CDR2 sequences are SGDLS and YYNGEE. The ends lost 6 bases at V and 3 bases at J; junction bases unmatched: 8. The CDR3 reads CASTRGGRIYNEQFF. The CDR3 DNA follows: TGTGCCAGCACTCGCGGCGGGAGGATCTACAATGAGCAGTTCTTC. Full variable domain (rest looked up from reference TRBV9 and TRBJ2-1): DSGVTQTPKHLITATGQRVTLRCSPRSGDLSVYWYQQSLDQGLQFLIQYYNGEERAKGNILERFSAQQFPDLHSELNLSSLELGDSALYFCASTRGGRIYNEQFFGPGTRLTVL.